This T cell receptor (beta chain) was captured in a study of T cell responses to AZD1222 COVID-19 vaccine. Notes on the study in general: A reported finding is that nearly half of spike-specific TCRs target unmutated variant regions.

This CDR3 is built from 13 residues. Germline V lookup: CDR1 MNHEY, CDR2 SVGAGI. Trimming took 7 bases from V and 2 from J; bases not matched to a gene: 4. This clone was picked up one time. Its specificity is not known. Sequencing used immunoSEQ multiplex PCR; TCRdb keeps in-frame clones, though not all of them. Here the sample spans about 140,000 clones, around nine tenths being singletons. This chain links TRBV6-5 with TRBJ2-7, with 8 bases fitting TRBD1. The sample was peripheral blood, taken on day 0 of AZD1222 vaccination. This TCR came from an adult in good health. This CDR3 reads CASKRQGPYEQYF. The CDR3 region has the DNA TGTGCCAGCAAAAGACAGGGGCCCTACGAGCAGTACTTC.